This T cell receptor (beta chain) was identified in a study of T cell changes during pregnancy in multiple sclerosis. The data were produced by immunoSEQ multiplex PCR, yet TCRdb's version contains in-frame clones alone and is incomplete. The table shows about 100,000 clones, with almost 95% occurring only once. The CDR3 contains 14 residues. Germline V gene lookup returns CDR1 MNHEY and CDR2 SVGAGI. The J segment lost 5 bases and the V segment lost 5 bases, leaving 5 bases of the junction unmatched. Sequences were derived from peripheral blood, sampled before pregnancy. The rearrangement uses TRBV6-5 and TRBJ2-1; 8 bases are shared with TRBD1. The origin of this receptor is a female donor with multiple sclerosis, enrolled in a pregnancy study. The CDR3 reads CASSAGTGHNEQFF. CDR3 bases: TGTGCCAGCAGTGCCGGGACAGGCCACAATGAGCAGTTCTTC.